This TCR beta chain was captured in a study of blood T cells in healthy people across ages. Healthy Russian Caucasian donors spanned ages roughly 6 to 100 years. Using a J-beta primer mix together with a sample-barcoded 5' primer, a second PCR was run for about 6 to 12 cycles. Via MiXCR, TCRdb re-called the 5' RACE reads, giving one row per CDR3 protein. The sample carries 700,000 or so distinct CDR3 sequences, over 20% recorded once. Sample: blood. The TCR comes from a man aged 65 to 79 in good health.

CDR3 sequence (DNA): TGTGCCAGCAGTTTATTTCCCCCCTTTGACGAGCAGTACTTC. Amino acid sequence: CASSLFPPFDEQYF. This sequence joins TRBV27 and TRBJ2-7, with D unclear. CDR3 length equals 14 residues. The V gene's germline CDR1 is MNHEY and CDR2 SMNVEV (reference sequence). The ends were cut back, 1 base at V and 5 bases at J, with 12 bases in the middle.